Listed here is a single T cell receptor (beta chain). Its target is unknown. The record originates from a study of neoadjuvant anti-PD-1 for oral cavity cancer. Across the whole study: Patients without progression received a fourth nivolumab dose around day 43, then surgical resection on days 50-56. Notes on the study in general: PBMC Gini-index clonality exceeded responders' in non-responders post-nivolumab. Only a few patients per response group were TCR-analyzed; validation needed.

Method: immunoSEQ multiplex PCR; TCRdb's copy keeps in-frame clones and lacks some. The sample carries just over 65,000 clones, more than 75% recorded once. Time point indicated: after neoadjuvant nivolumab, at surgical resection. This sample comprised PBMCs, obtained after nivolumab (anti-PD-1) treatment. The clonotype comes from a person aged 40 to 85 with oral cavity squamous cell carcinoma.

The CDR3 region is CASSLTEDGLSGNTIYF. CDR3 nucleotide sequence: TGTGCCAGCAGCTTAACCGAGGACGGGCTCTCTGGAAACACCATATATTTT. This chain joins TRBV11-3 and TRBJ1-3; no clear D. Germline values: CDR1 SGHNT, CDR2 YENEEA. Trimming took off 2 bases at V and 0 bases at J, with 14 bases between the two ends. The CDR3 runs 17 residues.